These T cell receptor beta chains were read from a single sample in a study of T cell repertoires in cytomegalovirus infection. TCRdb re-analysed the reads in MiXCR, keeping a single row per CDR3 protein. The table includes hundreds of thousands of distinct CDR3 sequences, roughly 33% detected once. Their specific antigens are unknown. Specimen: cultured PBMCs, collected from culture after CMV antigen stimulation. The source is a human donor in good health (CMV status not recorded). Some clones in this sample may be carry-over from other donors' samples. Both conserved end residues are part of each CDR3. The order of the fields is clone size, J gene, D gene, V gene, CDR3 protein, CDR3 DNA. The D gene is left open where the match is weak. Clone size appears in some rows only: once, few, many, or a class for an expanded clone.

clone size: few; J gene: TRBJ1-6; D gene: TRBD1; V gene: TRBV7-2; CDR3 protein: CASSRDRPNSPLHF; CDR3 DNA: TGTGCCAGCAGCCGGGACAGGCCTAATTCACCCCTCCACTTT
clone size: NA; J gene: TRBJ2-5; D gene: NA; V gene: TRBV20-1; CDR3 protein: CSASPRRTQYF; CDR3 DNA: TGCAGTGCTAGCCCCAGGCGGACCCAGTACTTC
clone size: NA; J gene: TRBJ2-2; D gene: TRBD2; V gene: TRBV20-1; CDR3 protein: CSAASGRAVTGELFF; CDR3 DNA: TGCAGTGCTGCATCCGGGAGGGCCGTCACCGGGGAGCTGTTTTTT
clone size: few; J gene: TRBJ1-1; D gene: NA; V gene: TRBV7-9; CDR3 protein: CASSLGGQPPAGAEAFF; CDR3 DNA: TGTGCCAGCAGCTTAGGGGGTCAGCCCCCGGCGGGCGCTGAAGCTTTCTTT
clone size: NA; J gene: TRBJ1-4; D gene: TRBD1; V gene: TRBV20-1; CDR3 protein: CSARAQGAENEELFF; CDR3 DNA: TGCAGTGCTAGAGCCCAGGGGGCCGAAAATGAAGAACTGTTTTTT
clone size: few; J gene: TRBJ1-1; D gene: NA; V gene: TRBV6-6; CDR3 protein: CASSDPLGGQRAFF; CDR3 DNA: TGTGCCAGCAGTGACCCCTTGGGGGGGCAGAGAGCTTTCTTT
clone size: NA; J gene: TRBJ2-3; D gene: NA; V gene: TRBV29-1; CDR3 protein: CSTSTATDTQYF; CDR3 DNA: TGCAGCACATCGACTGCCACAGATACGCAGTATTTT
clone size: NA; J gene: TRBJ2-1; D gene: NA; V gene: TRBV19; CDR3 protein: CASSIAMGGPNEQFF; CDR3 DNA: TGTGCCAGTAGTATAGCCATGGGGGGGCCAAATGAGCAGTTCTTC
clone size: NA; J gene: TRBJ2-2; D gene: NA; V gene: TRBV29-1; CDR3 protein: CSVGAGQGAGELFF; CDR3 DNA: TGCAGCGTTGGGGCAGGGCAAGGGGCCGGGGAGCTGTTTTTT
clone size: NA; J gene: TRBJ2-1; D gene: NA; V gene: TRBV30; CDR3 protein: CAWSGVSGSYNEQFF; CDR3 DNA: TGTGCCTGGAGTGGGGTTAGCGGCTCCTACAATGAGCAGTTCTTC